This T cell receptor beta chain was recorded in a study of shared clonotypes between healthy human individuals. Study summary: Participating donors consisted of a couple of women and a few men aged 18 to 49.

Findings of the study overall: The rarefaction results pointed to incomplete sorted-subset sequencing despite large depth.

Of note for this clone: What it recognizes is unknown.

TCRdb keeps only in-frame clones here, not all; method: immunoSEQ multiplex PCR. Of roughly 1,100,000 clones listed, roughly 75% are singletons. The clonotype originates from a man between 18 and 29 years old in good health. The sequencing input was memory CD4+ T cells sorted from blood. The subset denotes: CD45RA-negative fraction.

CDR3 in amino acids: CASNKGPASGTSYEQYF. In DNA form, the CDR3 reads TGCGCCAGCAACAAAGGCCCCGCCAGCGGGACGTCCTACGAGCAGTACTTC. The chain couples TRBV5-1 to TRBJ2-7, with TRBD2 matching 7 bases. From germline, CDR1 is SGHRS and CDR2 YFSETQ. The CDR3 length is 17 residues. V lost 6 bases and J lost 1; bases outside the gene matches: 16.